This TCR beta chain was found in a study of CD8+ T cells in alopecia areata. About the study: Severity scoring for treated patients was based on the percentage of affected scalp area. Study findings and constraints: Clonality was higher in lesional than normal scalp, especially in alopecia totalis/universalis. On tofacitinib, scalp clonality and expanded CD8+ clones among top 100 fell significantly.

Following extraction, RNA underwent reverse transcription to cDNA, which served as the sequencing template. Clones were read by immunoSEQ multiplex PCR, and TCRdb kept only the in-frame ones, dropping some. Among under 200,000 clones listed, about three fifths were seen once. In the case of this clone: Antigen unknown.

The treatment: oral pan-JAK inhibitor, 5-10 mg twice daily. Peripheral blood and lesional scalp punch biopsies were taken from alopecia areata patients. Per the germline V gene, CDR1 is MGHDK and CDR2 is SYGVNS. The CDR3 extends over 12 amino acids. V lost 1 base to trimming and J lost 9 bases, with 9 bases between them. This rearrangement joins TRBV25-1 to TRBJ1-2; unclear D gene. The origin of this receptor is a human donor with alopecia areata. Sample: CD4+ T cells sorted from blood, taken at week 4, from a patient treated with tofacitinib. The CDR3 sequence: CASSELEGRYTF. The CDR3 bases are TGTGCCAGCAGTGAATTAGAGGGCCGCTACACCTTC.